Below are 29 T cell receptor beta chains sequenced from a single sample in a study of liver allograft versus peripheral blood T cells. Study as a whole: Peripheral blood of the recipients supplied T cell receptor repertoires that were compared with those in transplanted livers.

Via MiXCR, TCRdb re-called the reads, giving one row per CDR3 protein. The table shows some 7,000 distinct CDR3 sequences, with 16% occurring only once. The receptor source for this set is a human patient who had a liver transplant. Some T cells may arise from the graft donor.

This clonotype is termed medium-sized. The chain uses TRBV7-9 and TRBJ1-4; maybe TRBD1 (5 bases). The CDR3 length is 15 residues. The V gene's germline CDR1 is SEHNR and CDR2 FQNEAQ (reference sequence). Trimming took off 5 bases at V and 5 bases at J, with 15 bases between the two ends. CDR3 nucleotides: TGTGCCAGCAGCCTCGGCGGGGCGGGGAATGAAAAACTGTTTTTT. This translates into CASSLGGAGNEKLFF. Together with reference TRBV7-9 and TRBJ1-4, the CDR3 gives the full variable domain: DTGVSQNPRHKITKRGQNVTFRCDPISEHNRLYWYRQTLGQGPEFLTYFQNEAQLEKSRLLSDRFSAERPKGSFSTLEIQRTEQGDSAMYLCASSLGGAGNEKLFFGSGTQLSVL.

Only one count was recorded for this clonotype. Given a far larger clone just one base away, this is likely a sequencing read error. The chain uses TRBV18 and TRBJ2-2; possible D gene TRBD1, 5 bases. The J call may be faulty, since TRBJ1-4 better matches the DNA end. The CDR3 consists of 14 residues. The germline CDR1 and CDR2 sequences are KGHSH and LQKENI. CDR3 residues: CASSPPGANEKLFF. The CDR3 DNA reads TGTGCCAGCTCACCCCCCGGGGCGAATGAAAAACTGTTTTTT.

There are a few counts of this clonotype. The V call is TRBV5-6, the J call TRBJ2-3; D gene ambiguous. This CDR3 contains 13 residues. Trimming took off 5 bases at V and 4 bases at J, with 11 bases between the two ends. Per the germline V gene, CDR1 is SGHDT and CDR2 is YYEEEE. The CDR3 is CASSIAAADTQYF. Written as DNA, the CDR3 is TGTGCCAGCAGTATCGCCGCCGCAGATACGCAGTATTTT.

This clonotype is labeled as medium-sized. The genes are TRBV6-6 and TRBJ1-5, with D possibly matching TRBD1 (5 bases). The CDR3 has 14 amino acids. Trimming shortened V by 3 bases and J by 4 bases, and 10 bases separated the two germline ends. From germline, CDR1 is MNHNY and CDR2 SVGAGI (reference sequence). For the CDR3, the DNA is TGTGCCAGCAGTTATGCGGGGGGTAATCAGCCCCAGCATTTT. Protein sequence: CASSYAGGNQPQHF.

This clonotype is classed as medium-sized. J is TRBJ1-2 and V is TRBV11-2; D not resolved. This CDR3 comprises 12 residues. Per germline, CDR1 SGHAT and CDR2 FQNNGV. V lost 3 bases and J lost 3, with 5 bases in between. CDR3 nucleotides: TGTGCCAGCAGCTTTCGTGACTATGGCTACACCTTC. Protein product: CASSFRDYGYTF.

The gene calls are TRBV20-1 and TRBJ1-2; D is unresolved. The CDR3 covers 15 residues. Germline-derived CDR1 and CDR2 are DFQATT and SNEGSKA (reference sequence). V lost 5 bases and J lost 2, with 18 bases in between. The CDR3 sequence is CSAVSHGIGNYGYTF. CDR3 bases: TGCAGTGCTGTTAGCCATGGGATCGGAAACTATGGCTACACCTTC.

This clonotype appeared a few times. The chain couples TRBV2 to TRBJ1-5; possible D gene TRBD1, 5 bases. Per the germline V gene, CDR1 is SNHLY and CDR2 is FYNNEI. V gave up 6 bases and J gave up 1 base, with 10 bases separating them. The CDR3 contains 14 residues. This CDR3 reads CASRGLRSNQPQHF. CDR3 bases: TGTGCCAGCAGGGGGCTTAGGAGCAATCAGCCCCAGCATTTT.

This clonotype is labeled as medium-sized. J is TRBJ1-2 and V is TRBV6-5, with D perhaps TRBD1 (5 bases). Per the germline V gene, CDR1 is MNHEY and CDR2 is SVGAGI. The CDR3 has 14 residues. Trimming took off 5 bases at V and 2 bases at J, with 12 bases between the two ends. CDR3 sequence reads: CASSAQGPNYGYTF. Here the CDR3 DNA reads TGTGCCAGCAGTGCCCAGGGACCCAACTATGGCTACACCTTC.

This clonotype is labeled as medium-sized. The chain uses TRBV10-3 and TRBJ1-2; D may be TRBD1 (5 bases). The CDR3 spans 14 residues. Per germline, CDR1 ENHRY and CDR2 SYGVKD. V lost 0 bases and J 5 bases, leaving 10 bases between the germline ends. In DNA, the CDR3 is TGTGCCATCAGTGAGTCGGGGGTGAAATATGGCTACACCTTC. It translates to CAISESGVKYGYTF.

This chain uses TRBV2 with TRBJ1-4; a possible D gene is TRBD1 (5 bases). In germline, CDR1 is SNHLY, CDR2 FYNNEI. The V gene lost 4 bases and the J gene lost 4 bases, with 13 bases spanning the gap. The CDR3 is 15 residues long. The CDR3 is CASSAPVGGNEKLFF. The CDR3 DNA reads as TGTGCCAGCAGTGCGCCTGTGGGGGGTAATGAAAAACTGTTTTTT.

This clonotype came up a few times. This chain connects TRBV27 to TRBJ1-5; D call uncertain. This CDR3 is built from 12 residues. Trimming took 4 bases from V and 10 from J, leaving 11 bases between them. Germline CDR1 MNHEY, CDR2 SMNVEV (reference sequence). The chain's CDR3 is CASSSQSGPQHF. The CDR3 bases are TGTGCCAGCAGTTCCCAGAGCGGCCCCCAGCATTTT.

In this sample, this clonotype is medium-sized. This sequence joins TRBV6-2 or TRBV6-3 and TRBJ1-4; D ambiguous. This CDR3 is built from 15 residues. Trimming removed 5 bases from V and 2 bases from J, with 12 bases in between. The germline V gene encodes CDR1 MNHEY and CDR2 SVGEGT. CDR3 coding DNA: TGTGCCAGCAGTAGAAGGAGGGCGACTAATGAAAAACTGTTTTTT. Its protein product is CASSRRRATNEKLFF.

This clonotype was seen only a few times. This CDR3 is CASSLLQTGTNEKLFF. The CDR3 bases are TGTGCCAGCAGCTTGCTCCAGACAGGGACTAATGAAAAACTGTTTTTT. The genes are TRBV5-6 and TRBJ1-4, with 7 bases lining up with TRBD1. Germline V gene lookup returns CDR1 SGHDT and CDR2 YYEEEE. The junction had 5 bases not matched to a gene; V was cut back by 1 base and J by 2 bases. This CDR3 contains 16 residues.

V is TRBV5-4 and J is TRBJ1-1, with 8 bases identical to TRBD1. The CDR3 contains 17 residues. Germline values: CDR1 SGHNT, CDR2 YYREEE (reference sequence). V gave up 6 bases and J gave up 3 bases; unmatched junction bases: 16. For the CDR3, the DNA is TGTGCCAGCACCACAAGTGGGACAGGCTTGCCACACACTGAAGCTTTCTTT. This codes for CASTTSGTGLPHTEAFF.

This clonotype is medium-sized (0.01 to 0.1%) in the sample. The chain carries TRBV19 and TRBJ1-5; D perhaps matches TRBD1 (6 bases). The CDR3 runs to 17 residues. The V end lost 3 bases, the J end lost 1 base, and 16 bases lay between the germline ends. Germline CDR1 LNHDA, CDR2 SQIVND (reference sequence). The DNA for the CDR3 is TGTGCCAGTAGTATGAGGGGGGACACACTCAGCAATCAGCCCCAGCATTTT. This encodes CASSMRGDTLSNQPQHF.

By frequency in the sample, this clonotype is medium-sized. The V gene is TRBV18, the J gene TRBJ2-3; possible D gene TRBD1, 5 bases. Trimming cost V 2 bases and J 3 bases, with 12 bases left between them. The CDR3 is 15 residues long. The germline V gene encodes CDR1 KGHSH and CDR2 LQKENI. CDR3 DNA sequence: TGTGCCAGCTCACCAGTACAGGCGGAGACAGATACGCAGTATTTT. This translates into CASSPVQAETDTQYF.

This clonotype is termed medium-sized. This sequence joins TRBV7-3 and TRBJ1-1; TRBD1 agrees at 9 bases. Germline values: CDR1 SGHTA, CDR2 FQGTGA. Unmatched junction bases numbered 2, after V lost 4 bases and J lost 8 bases. CDR3 length: 12 residues. CDR3 coding DNA: TGTGCCAGCAGCTGGGGACAGGGAGAAGCTTTCTTT. Its protein product is CASSWGQGEAFF. Combining the CDR3 with reference TRBV7-3 and TRBJ1-1 gives the whole variable domain GAGVSQTPSNKVTEKGKYVELRCDPISGHTALYWYRQSLGQGPEFLIYFQGTGAADDSGLPNDRFFAVRPEGSVSTLKIQRTERGDSAVYLCASSWGQGEAFFGQGTRLTVV.

The chain recombines TRBV10-3 with TRBJ1-5; TRBD1 matches at 11 bases. V dropped 0 bases and J dropped 7; count of bases not matched to a gene: 5. This CDR3 has 16 amino acids. CDR1 and CDR2 from the germline V gene are ENHRY and SYGVKD. The CDR3 here is CAISESGTGGNQPQHF. In DNA, the CDR3 is TGTGCCATCAGTGAGTCCGGGACAGGGGGGAACCAGCCCCAGCATTTT.

Judged by abundance, this clonotype is medium-sized. The chain links TRBV19 to TRBJ1-2; D gene ambiguous. Germline CDR1 is LNHDA and CDR2 is SQIVND (reference sequence). Deletions cut 3 bases from V and 6 bases from J, with 20 bases between. The CDR3 is 16 amino acids. CDR3: CASSISGSPARDGYTF. The CDR3 DNA reads TGTGCCAGTAGTATCAGTGGGAGCCCAGCCCGCGATGGCTACACCTTC. Supplemented by reference TRBV19 and TRBJ1-2, the full variable domain reads DGGITQSPKYLFRKEGQNVTLSCEQNLNHDAMYWYRQDPGQGLRLIYYSQIVNDFQKGDIAEGYSVSREKKESFPLTVTSAQKNPTAFYLCASSISGSPARDGYTFGSGTRLTVV.

By sample share, this clonotype is medium-sized. The chain links TRBV6-5 to TRBJ2-7; D tentatively fits TRBD1 or TRBD2 (5 bases each). Trimming took off 4 bases at V and 7 bases at J, with 20 bases between the two ends. CDR3 length equals 15 residues. Germline lookup yields CDR1 MNHEY and CDR2 SVGAGI. The DNA for the CDR3 is TGTGCCAGCAGTTCCACCGGGACGGACCGGGGTGAGCAGTACTTC. Translated, it gives CASSSTGTDRGEQYF.

Sample share makes this clonotype medium-sized (0.01 to 0.1%). The J gene is TRBJ1-6, the V gene TRBV6-6; TRBD1 matches 7 bases. Germline CDR1 is MNHNY and CDR2 is SVGAGI (reference sequence). V was pared by 5 bases and J by 7 bases, with 11 bases of the junction left unmatched. The CDR3 covers 16 residues. The CDR3 nucleotides are TGTGCCAGCAGTCCGTGGGACAGCAGTGTCAATTCACCCCTCCACTTT. Its translation: CASSPWDSSVNSPLHF.

By proportion, this clonotype is medium-sized. The genes are TRBV18 and TRBJ2-2, with a tentative D call TRBD1 (6 bases). V lost 6 bases to trimming and J lost 2 bases, with 16 bases between them. This CDR3 has 16 amino acids. Looked up from germline, CDR1 is KGHSH and CDR2 is LQKENI. The CDR3 coding sequence is TGTGCCAGCTCCCCGACCACAGGGACCAACACCGGGGAGCTGTTTTTT. Translation: CASSPTTGTNTGELFF.

In this sample, this clonotype is medium-sized. CDR3 bases: TGTGCCAGCTCCGGAACAGGGGATTCACCCCTCCACTTT. Translating gives CASSGTGDSPLHF. This chain uses TRBV18 with TRBJ1-6, with 7 bases aligning to TRBD1. There are 13 residues in the CDR3. V trimming: 6 bases; J trimming: 8 bases; junction bases outside the gene matches: 4. Germline-derived CDR1 and CDR2 are KGHSH and LQKENI.

This clonotype is medium-sized in the sample. The V gene is TRBV6-1, the J gene TRBJ2-3; TRBD2 matches 14 bases. The CDR3 length is 19 residues. Germline CDR1 MNHNS, CDR2 SASEGT. The V segment lost 1 base and the J segment 0 bases; nucleotides outside the gene matches: 6. The chain's CDR3 is CASSEGLAGGPGSTDTQYF. CDR3 nucleotides: TGTGCCAGCAGTGAAGGACTAGCGGGGGGGCCGGGGAGCACAGATACGCAGTATTTT.

V and J are TRBV29-1 and TRBJ2-1, with D maybe TRBD2 (7 bases). V lost 3 bases and J lost 4, with 19 bases in between. There are 16 residues in the CDR3. Germline-derived CDR1 and CDR2 are SQVTM and ANQGSEA. CDR3 DNA sequence: TGCAGCGTTGACACATTCCGGGGGGCCTTGTACAATGAGCAGTTCTTC. It codes for CSVDTFRGALYNEQFF.

This clonotype was counted at least ten times. The V call is TRBV12-3 or TRBV12-4, the J call TRBJ1-1; tentatively, D is TRBD1 (5 bases). V lost 8 bases, J lost 6 bases, and 10 bases lay in between. The CDR3 covers 11 residues. The CDR3 nucleotides are TGTGCCAGCGCAAGGGACGCTGAAGCTTTCTTT. It yields the protein CASARDAEAFF.

This clonotype is labeled medium-sized. The V and J genes are TRBV6-2 or TRBV6-3 and TRBJ1-2, with D possibly being TRBD1 (5 bases). Germline V gives CDR1 MNHEY, CDR2 SVGEGT. The length of the CDR3 is 14 residues. With 6 bases removed from V and 6 bases from J, the gap between germline ends came to 17 bases. This chain's CDR3 is CASRIEGWWNGYTF. The CDR3 coding sequence is TGTGCCAGCAGGATTGAGGGGTGGTGGAATGGCTACACCTTC.

This clonotype is termed medium-sized. The CDR3 DNA reads as TGTGCCAGCAGTCCATCAGGGGAGGCCACTGAAGCTTTCTTT. It is translated as CASSPSGEATEAFF. The V gene is TRBV6-6, the J gene TRBJ1-1; D possibly corresponds to TRBD1 (6 bases). V lost 5 bases to trimming and J lost 4 bases, with 14 bases between them. The CDR3 loop spans 14 amino acids. In germline, CDR1 is MNHNY, CDR2 SVGAGI (reference sequence).

There are a few counts of this clonotype. The CDR3 here is CASSLKAAVGYGYTF. The CDR3 bases are TGTGCCAGCAGCTTAAAGGCTGCCGTTGGGTATGGCTACACCTTC. The chain has TRBV7-3 and TRBJ1-2; D is undetermined. The CDR3 spans 15 residues. From germline, CDR1 is SGHTA and CDR2 FQGTGA. V dropped 1 base and J dropped 5 bases, with 14 bases sitting between them.